This T cell receptor beta chain was found in a study of cytomegalovirus exposure and HLA in healthy donors. Study results and limitations: There were some V segments, including TRBV6-2 and TRBV6-3, excluded as indistinguishable. The listing of 160 or so TCR beta chains classed them as cytomegalovirus-associated. As a later analysis revealed, most CMV-associated TCR beta chains appeared HLA-restricted. When analyzed later, a missense DCLRE1C variant was found to be linked to TCR beta V- and J-gene trimming.

This clone was counted a few times. Its antigen remains unidentified. In the PCR, 60 Vbeta and 13 Jbeta primers were used. Some clones are missing from TCRdb's copy, which holds only in-frame ones; the method was immunoSEQ multiplex PCR. The sample records 170,000 or so clones, under 90% being singletons. CDR1 SEHNR and CDR2 FQNEAQ come from the germline V gene (reference sequence). Trimming cost V 2 bases and J 2 bases, with 19 bases left between them. The CDR3 runs 17 residues. The sequence came from a man aged 18-30 years in good health and CMV-seronegative. The sequencing input was PBMCs. V and J are TRBV7-9 and TRBJ2-7, with D possibly being TRBD2 (6 bases). The CDR3 DNA reads as TGTGCCAGCAGCTTAAGGGGAGGAGGGGAGTCCCCCTACGAGCAGTACTTC. It yields the protein CASSLRGGGESPYEQYF.